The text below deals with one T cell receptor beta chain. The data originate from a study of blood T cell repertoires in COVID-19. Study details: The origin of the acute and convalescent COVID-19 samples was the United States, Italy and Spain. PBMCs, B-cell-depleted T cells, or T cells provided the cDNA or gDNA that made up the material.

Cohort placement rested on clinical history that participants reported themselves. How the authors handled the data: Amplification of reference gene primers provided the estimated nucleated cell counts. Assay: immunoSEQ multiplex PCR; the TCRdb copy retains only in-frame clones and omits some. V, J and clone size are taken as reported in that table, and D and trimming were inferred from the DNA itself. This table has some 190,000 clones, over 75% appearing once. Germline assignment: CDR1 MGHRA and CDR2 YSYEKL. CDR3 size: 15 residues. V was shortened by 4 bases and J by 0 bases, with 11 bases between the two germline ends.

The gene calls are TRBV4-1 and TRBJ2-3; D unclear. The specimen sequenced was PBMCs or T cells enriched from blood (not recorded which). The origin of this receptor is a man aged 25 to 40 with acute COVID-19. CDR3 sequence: CASSPERASTDTQYF. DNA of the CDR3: TGCGCCAGCAGCCCAGAAAGAGCTAGCACAGATACGCAGTATTTT.